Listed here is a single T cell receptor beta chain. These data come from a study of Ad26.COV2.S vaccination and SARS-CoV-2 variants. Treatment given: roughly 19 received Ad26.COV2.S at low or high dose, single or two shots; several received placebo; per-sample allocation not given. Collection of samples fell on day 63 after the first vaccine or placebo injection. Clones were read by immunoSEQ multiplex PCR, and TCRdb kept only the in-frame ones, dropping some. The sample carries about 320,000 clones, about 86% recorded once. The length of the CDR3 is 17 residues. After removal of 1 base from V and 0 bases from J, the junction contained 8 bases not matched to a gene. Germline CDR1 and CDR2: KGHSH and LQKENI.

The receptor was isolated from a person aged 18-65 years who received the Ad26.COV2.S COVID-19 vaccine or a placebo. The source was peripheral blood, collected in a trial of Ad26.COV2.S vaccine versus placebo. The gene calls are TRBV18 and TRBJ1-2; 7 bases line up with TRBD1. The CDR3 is CASSPQRQGRANYGYTF. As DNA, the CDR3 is TGTGCCAGCTCACCACAGAGACAGGGCCGAGCTAACTATGGCTACACCTTC.